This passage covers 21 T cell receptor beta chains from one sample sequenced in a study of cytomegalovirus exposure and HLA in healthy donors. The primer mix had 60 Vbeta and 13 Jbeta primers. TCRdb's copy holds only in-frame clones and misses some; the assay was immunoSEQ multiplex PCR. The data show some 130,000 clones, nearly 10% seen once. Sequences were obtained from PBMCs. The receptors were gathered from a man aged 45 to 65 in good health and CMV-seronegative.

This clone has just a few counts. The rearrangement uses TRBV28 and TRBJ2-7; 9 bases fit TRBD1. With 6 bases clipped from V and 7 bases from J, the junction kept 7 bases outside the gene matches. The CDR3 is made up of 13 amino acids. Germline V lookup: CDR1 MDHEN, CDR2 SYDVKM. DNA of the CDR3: TGTGCCAGCAGACGGGACAGGGCAGGGGAGCAGTACTTC. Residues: CASRRDRAGEQYF.

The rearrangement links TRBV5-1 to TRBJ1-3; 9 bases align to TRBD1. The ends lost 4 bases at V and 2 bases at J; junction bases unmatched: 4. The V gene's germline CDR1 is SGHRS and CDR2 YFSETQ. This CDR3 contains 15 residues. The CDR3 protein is CASSTTGGTGNTIYF. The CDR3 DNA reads TGCGCCAGCAGCACCACAGGGGGCACTGGAAACACCATATATTTT.

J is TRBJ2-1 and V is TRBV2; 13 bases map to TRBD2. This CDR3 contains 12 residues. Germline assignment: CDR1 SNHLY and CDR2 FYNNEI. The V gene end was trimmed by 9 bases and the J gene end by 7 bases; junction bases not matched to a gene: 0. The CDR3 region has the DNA TGTGCCAGGACTAGCGGGGGGAATGAGCAGTTCTTC. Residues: CARTSGGNEQFF.

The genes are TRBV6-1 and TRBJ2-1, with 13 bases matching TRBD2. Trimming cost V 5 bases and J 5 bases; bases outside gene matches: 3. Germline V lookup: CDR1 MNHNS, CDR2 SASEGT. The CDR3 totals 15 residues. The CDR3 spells CASSRGTSGDNEQFF. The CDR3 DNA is TGTGCCAGCAGTCGCGGGACTAGCGGGGACAATGAGCAGTTCTTC.

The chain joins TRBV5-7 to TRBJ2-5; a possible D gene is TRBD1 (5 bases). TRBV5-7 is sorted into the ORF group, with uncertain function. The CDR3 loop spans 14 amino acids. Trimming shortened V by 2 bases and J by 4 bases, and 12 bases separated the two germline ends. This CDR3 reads CASSFKGFRETQYF. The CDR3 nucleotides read TGTGCCAGCAGCTTTAAGGGGTTTCGAGAGACCCAGTACTTC.

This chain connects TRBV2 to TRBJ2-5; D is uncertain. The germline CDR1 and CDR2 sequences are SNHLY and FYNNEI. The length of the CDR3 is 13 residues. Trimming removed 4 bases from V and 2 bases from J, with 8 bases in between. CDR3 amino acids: CASSASIQETQYF. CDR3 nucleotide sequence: TGTGCCAGCAGTGCCTCTATACAAGAGACCCAGTACTTC.

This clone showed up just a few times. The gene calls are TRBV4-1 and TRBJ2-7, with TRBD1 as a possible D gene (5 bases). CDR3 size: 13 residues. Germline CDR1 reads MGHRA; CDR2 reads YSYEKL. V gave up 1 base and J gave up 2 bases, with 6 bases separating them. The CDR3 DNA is TGCGCCAGCAGCCAAGGGGGCCCCTACGAGCAGTACTTC. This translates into CASSQGGPYEQYF.

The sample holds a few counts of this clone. The CDR3 reads CASSPDRGQETQYF. The CDR3 nucleotides are TGTGCCAGCTCGCCAGACAGGGGGCAAGAGACCCAGTACTTC. The rearrangement uses TRBV18 and TRBJ2-5; 9 positions agree with TRBD1. Germline CDR1 KGHSH, CDR2 LQKENI. With V trimmed by 6 bases and J by 2 bases, 4 bases remained unmatched. This CDR3 contains 14 residues.

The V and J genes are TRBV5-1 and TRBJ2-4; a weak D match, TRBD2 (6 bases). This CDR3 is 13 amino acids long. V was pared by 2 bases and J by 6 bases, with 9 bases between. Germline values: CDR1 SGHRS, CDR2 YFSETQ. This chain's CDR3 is CASSLRGGNIQYF. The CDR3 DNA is TGCGCCAGCAGCTTACGGGGAGGAAACATTCAGTACTTC.

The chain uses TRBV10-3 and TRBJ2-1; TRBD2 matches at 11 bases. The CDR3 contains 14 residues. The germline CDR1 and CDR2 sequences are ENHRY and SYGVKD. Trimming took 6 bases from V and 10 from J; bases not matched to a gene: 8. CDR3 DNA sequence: TGTGCCATCAGCGTAGCGGGAGGGGGGCAGGAGCAGTTCTTC. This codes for CAISVAGGGQEQFF.

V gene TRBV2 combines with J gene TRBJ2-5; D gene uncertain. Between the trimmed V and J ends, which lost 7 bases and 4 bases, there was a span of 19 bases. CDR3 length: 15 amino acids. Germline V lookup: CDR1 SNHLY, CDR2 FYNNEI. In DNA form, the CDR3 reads TGTGCCAGCATATTCGTAACAGAACGTGGAGAGACCCAGTACTTC. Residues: CASIFVTERGETQYF.

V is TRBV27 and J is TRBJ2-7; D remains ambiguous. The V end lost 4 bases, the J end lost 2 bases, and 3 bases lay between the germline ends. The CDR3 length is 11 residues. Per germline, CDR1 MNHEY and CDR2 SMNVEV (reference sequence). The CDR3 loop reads CASSSPYEQYF. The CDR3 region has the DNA TGTGCCAGCAGTTCTCCCTACGAGCAGTACTTC.

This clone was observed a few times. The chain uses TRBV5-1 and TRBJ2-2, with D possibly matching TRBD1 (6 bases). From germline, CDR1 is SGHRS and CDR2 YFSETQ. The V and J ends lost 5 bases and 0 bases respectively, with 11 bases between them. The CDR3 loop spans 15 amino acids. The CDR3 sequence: CASSRDTSNTGELFF. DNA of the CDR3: TGCGCCAGCAGTAGGGACACCTCGAACACCGGGGAGCTGTTTTTT.

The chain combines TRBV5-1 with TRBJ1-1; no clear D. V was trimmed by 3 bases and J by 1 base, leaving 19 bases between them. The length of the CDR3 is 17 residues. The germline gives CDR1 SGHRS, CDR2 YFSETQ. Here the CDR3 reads CASSYEIGKVANTEAFF. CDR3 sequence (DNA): TGCGCCAGCAGCTACGAGATCGGGAAGGTAGCGAACACTGAAGCTTTCTTT.

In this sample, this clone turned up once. The CDR3 region is CASSSVVDQPQHF. The CDR3 DNA is TGTGCCAGCAGCTCGGTTGTGGATCAGCCCCAGCATTTT. This rearrangement joins TRBV7-2 to TRBJ1-5, with D unclear. The CDR3 is 13 residues long. The V and J ends lost 4 bases and 5 bases respectively, with 9 bases between them. The germline V gene has CDR1 SGHTA and CDR2 FQGNSA.

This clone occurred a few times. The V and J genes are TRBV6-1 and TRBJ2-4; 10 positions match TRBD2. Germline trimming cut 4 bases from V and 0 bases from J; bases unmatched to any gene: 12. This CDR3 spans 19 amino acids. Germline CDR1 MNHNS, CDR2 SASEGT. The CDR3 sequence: CASSGGSGLAILAKNIQYF. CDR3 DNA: TGTGCCAGCAGTGGAGGCTCGGGACTAGCGATACTAGCCAAAAACATTCAGTACTTC.

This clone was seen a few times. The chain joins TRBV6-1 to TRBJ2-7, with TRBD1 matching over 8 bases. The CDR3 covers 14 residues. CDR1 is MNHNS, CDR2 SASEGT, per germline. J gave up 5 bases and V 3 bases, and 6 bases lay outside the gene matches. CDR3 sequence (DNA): TGTGCCAGCAGTGACAGGACAGGGCCCAACGAGCAGTACTTC. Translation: CASSDRTGPNEQYF.

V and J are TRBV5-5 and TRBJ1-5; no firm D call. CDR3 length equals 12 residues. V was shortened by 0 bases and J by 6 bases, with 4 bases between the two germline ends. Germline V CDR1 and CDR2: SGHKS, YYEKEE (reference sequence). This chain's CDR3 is CASSLAGQPQHF. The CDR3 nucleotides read TGTGCCAGCAGCTTGGCGGGTCAGCCCCAGCATTTT.

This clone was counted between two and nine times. CDR3 sequence: CASSHQTGAYEQYF. The DNA for the CDR3 is TGTGCCAGCAGCCATCAGACAGGGGCCTACGAGCAGTACTTC. This chain uses TRBV14 with TRBJ2-7, with 8 bases lining up with TRBD1. Trimming removed 3 bases from V and 2 bases from J; junction bases left unmatched: 3. The germline gives CDR1 SGHDN, CDR2 FVKESK. CDR3 size: 14 residues.

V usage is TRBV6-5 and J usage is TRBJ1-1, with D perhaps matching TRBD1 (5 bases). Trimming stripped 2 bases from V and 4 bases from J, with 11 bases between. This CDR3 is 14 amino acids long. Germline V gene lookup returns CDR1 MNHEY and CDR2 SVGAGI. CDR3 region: CASSYQGRSTEAFF. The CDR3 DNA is TGTGCCAGCAGTTACCAGGGTCGAAGCACTGAAGCTTTCTTT.

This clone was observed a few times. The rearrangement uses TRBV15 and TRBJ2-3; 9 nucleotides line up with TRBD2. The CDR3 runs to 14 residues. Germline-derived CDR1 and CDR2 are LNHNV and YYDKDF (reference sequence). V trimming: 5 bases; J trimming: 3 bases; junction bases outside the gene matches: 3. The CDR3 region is CATSLGLATDTQYF. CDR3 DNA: TGTGCCACCAGCCTGGGACTAGCAACAGATACGCAGTATTTT.